Listed below are T cell receptor beta chains from one sample, sequenced in a study of blood T cells in healthy people across ages. MiXCR, applied by TCRdb to the 5' RACE reads, yields one record per CDR3 protein. The sample lists under 2,000,000 distinct CDR3 sequences; 49% were seen once. Sequencing was performed on blood. These TCRs come from a woman aged 40 to 55 in good health. The CDR3 runs from the conserved cysteine through the conserved F or W. D genes are given only for firm matches. Part of the rows lack a size; the others show once, few, many or a class for expanded clones.

D: .; size: .; V: TRBV27; J: TRBJ1-1; CDR3: CTSLGWGLNTEAFF; DNA: TGTACCAGCCTAGGGTGGGGGCTGAACACTGAAGCTTTCTTT
D: TRBD1; size: .; V: TRBV6-5; J: TRBJ2-2; CDR3: CASSSQGALPGELFF; DNA: TGTGCCAGCAGTTCACAGGGGGCGCTTCCCGGGGAGCTGTTTTTT
D: .; size: .; V: TRBV6-2/TRBV6-3; J: TRBJ2-4; CDR3: CASSYREGAMAKNIQYF; DNA: TGTGCCAGCAGTTACAGGGAGGGGGCTATGGCCAAAAACATTCAGTACTTC
D: TRBD2; size: .; V: TRBV27; J: TRBJ2-1; CDR3: CASSRDSLAGGGRSNEQFF; DNA: TGTGCCAGCAGCCGGGACTCGCTAGCGGGGGGCGGTAGGTCCAATGAGCAGTTCTTC
D: .; size: .; V: TRBV6-2/TRBV6-3; J: TRBJ2-1; CDR3: CASRPLPRGRQETQFF; DNA: TGTGCCAGCAGACCTCTCCCTCGGGGGCGACAAGAGACCCAGTTCTTC
D: .; size: .; V: TRBV14; J: TRBJ2-7; CDR3: CASNQTGNCHEQYF; DNA: TGTGCCAGCAACCAAACAGGGAACTGCCACGAGCAGTACTTC
D: TRBD1; size: few; V: TRBV6-4; J: TRBJ1-2; CDR3: CASSPDRGLNYGYTF; DNA: TGTGCCAGCAGTCCCGACAGGGGTCTTAACTATGGCTACACCTTC
D: .; size: .; V: TRBV6-5; J: TRBJ2-6; CDR3: CASSYWGEGANVLTF; DNA: TGTGCCAGCAGTTACTGGGGAGAGGGGGCCAACGTCCTGACTTTC
D: .; size: .; V: TRBV28; J: TRBJ2-7; CDR3: CASSPPKGSSYEQYF; DNA: TGTGCCAGCAGCCCCCCCAAGGGGAGTTCCTACGAGCAGTACTTC
D: .; size: few; V: TRBV5-1; J: TRBJ1-6; CDR3: CASSLGGPTDYNSPLHF; DNA: TGCGCCAGCAGCTTGGGGGGACCGACGGATTATAATTCACCCCTCCACTTT
D: .; size: .; V: TRBV18; J: TRBJ1-1; CDR3: CASFPGYNTEAFF; DNA: TGTGCCAGCTTCCCGGGATATAACACTGAAGCTTTCTTT
D: TRBD1; size: few; V: TRBV5-1; J: TRBJ1-2; CDR3: CASSPGQPPLGYGYTF; DNA: TGCGCCAGCAGCCCGGGACAGCCGCCTCTAGGCTATGGCTACACCTTC
D: TRBD2; size: .; V: TRBV7-2; J: TRBJ2-3; CDR3: CASSPKAGGVTYRRTDTQYF; DNA: TGTGCCAGCAGCCCAAAAGCGGGGGGGGTTACCTACCGGAGAACAGATACGCAGTATTTT
D: TRBD1; size: .; V: TRBV12-3/TRBV12-4; J: TRBJ2-1; CDR3: CASSTRTGGQGNEQFF; DNA: TGTGCCAGCAGTACAAGGACAGGGGGCCAAGGCAATGAGCAGTTCTTC
D: TRBD2; size: .; V: TRBV4-3; J: TRBJ2-3; CDR3: CASSQDSGGKDTQYF; DNA: TGCGCCAGCAGCCAAGATAGCGGGGGGAAAGATACGCAGTATTTT
D: .; size: .; V: TRBV6-2/TRBV6-3; J: TRBJ1-6; CDR3: CASSYSIVSGGNSPLHF; DNA: TGTGCCAGCAGTTACTCGATTGTGTCCGGGGGTAATTCACCCCTCCACTTT
D: .; size: .; V: TRBV5-1; J: TRBJ1-1; CDR3: CASSFATGEAFF; DNA: TGCGCCAGCAGTTTCGCTACGGGTGAAGCTTTCTTT
D: .; size: .; V: TRBV28; J: TRBJ2-5; CDR3: CASSFPNWETQYF; DNA: TGTGCCAGCAGTTTCCCCAATTGGGAGACCCAGTACTTC
D: TRBD2; size: .; V: TRBV20-1; J: TRBJ2-1; CDR3: CSARVSGRMSLNEQFF; DNA: TGCAGTGCTAGAGTGAGCGGGAGGATGAGTTTAAATGAGCAGTTCTTC
D: TRBD2; size: few; V: TRBV7-2; J: TRBJ2-6; CDR3: CASSSFGGASGANVLTF; DNA: TGTGCCAGCAGCTCTTTCGGGGGGGCCTCTGGGGCCAACGTCCTGACTTTC
D: .; size: .; V: TRBV10-3; J: TRBJ2-7; CDR3: CAISDVGDGEQYF; DNA: TGTGCCATCAGTGACGTAGGGGATGGGGAGCAGTACTTC
D: .; size: few; V: TRBV29-1; J: TRBJ2-6; CDR3: CSVELDSGANVLTF; DNA: TGCAGCGTTGAACTGGACTCTGGGGCCAACGTCCTGACTTTC
D: .; size: .; V: TRBV4-2; J: TRBJ2-5; CDR3: CASSQDGYRETQYF; DNA: TGTGCCAGCAGCCAAGATGGGTATCGGGAGACCCAGTACTTC
D: TRBD2; size: few; V: TRBV7-6; J: TRBJ2-3; CDR3: CASSLVASGAASTDTQYF; DNA: TGTGCCAGCAGCTTAGTAGCTAGCGGAGCCGCTAGCACAGATACGCAGTATTTT
D: .; size: .; V: TRBV5-1; J: TRBJ2-5; CDR3: CASSHPGLSRPGAQQETQYF; DNA: TGCGCCAGCAGCCATCCCGGGTTGTCCCGGCCCGGGGCTCAACAAGAGACCCAGTACTTC
D: .; size: .; V: TRBV20-1; J: TRBJ2-7; CDR3: CSAIGQAQTYEQYF; DNA: TGCAGTGCTATAGGGCAGGCGCAAACCTACGAGCAGTACTTC
D: TRBD1; size: few; V: TRBV10-3; J: TRBJ2-7; CDR3: CAITPGQTIWLSYEQYF; DNA: TGTGCCATCACCCCGGGACAGACGATCTGGTTATCCTACGAGCAGTACTTC